Below, 2 T cell receptor beta chains from the same sample are listed, as sequenced in a study of graft-versus-host responses after intestinal transplantation. Measured with immunoSEQ multiplex PCR; TCRdb has only the in-frame clones, and not every one. The table has about 98,000 clones, approximately 85% seen once. The sample consisted of PBMCs, taken 255 days after intestinal transplant. The receptors originated from a human patient who received an intestinal transplant, so some T cells may come from the graft donor.

This clone was seen a few times. This chain connects TRBV28 to TRBJ2-6; 8 positions match TRBD2. Per the germline V gene, CDR1 is MDHEN and CDR2 is SYDVKM. V trimming: 3 bases; J trimming: 0 bases; junction bases outside the gene matches: 4. CDR3 length: 17 residues. CDR3 sequence reads: CASSLGSGISGANVLTF. In DNA, the CDR3 is TGTGCCAGCAGTTTGGGTAGCGGGATCTCTGGGGCCAACGTCCTGACTTTC.

This clone was recorded once. The chain has TRBV6-5 and TRBJ2-7, with TRBD1 matching 7 bases. Unmatched junction bases numbered 10, after V lost 6 bases and J lost 5 bases. The CDR3 is 14 residues long. Per germline, CDR1 MNHEY and CDR2 SVGAGI. Here the CDR3 reads CASSLRGSANEQYF. The CDR3 DNA reads as TGTGCCAGCAGCCTCAGGGGGTCGGCGAACGAGCAGTACTTC.